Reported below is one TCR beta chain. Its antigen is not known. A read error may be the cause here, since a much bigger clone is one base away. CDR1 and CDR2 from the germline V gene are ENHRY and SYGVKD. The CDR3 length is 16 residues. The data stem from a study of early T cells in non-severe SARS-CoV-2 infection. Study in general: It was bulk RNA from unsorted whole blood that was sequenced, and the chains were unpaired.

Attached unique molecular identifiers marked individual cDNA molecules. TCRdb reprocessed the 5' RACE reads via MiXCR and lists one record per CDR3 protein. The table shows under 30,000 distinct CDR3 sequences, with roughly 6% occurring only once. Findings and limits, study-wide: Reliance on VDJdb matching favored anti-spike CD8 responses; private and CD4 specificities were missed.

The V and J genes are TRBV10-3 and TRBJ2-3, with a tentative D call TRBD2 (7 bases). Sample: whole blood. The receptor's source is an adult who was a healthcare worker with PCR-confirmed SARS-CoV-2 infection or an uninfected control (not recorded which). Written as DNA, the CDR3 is TGTGCCATCAGTGAAGGGCGGGGGAAGAGGACAGAAACGCAGTATTTT. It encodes CAISEGRGKRTETQYF.